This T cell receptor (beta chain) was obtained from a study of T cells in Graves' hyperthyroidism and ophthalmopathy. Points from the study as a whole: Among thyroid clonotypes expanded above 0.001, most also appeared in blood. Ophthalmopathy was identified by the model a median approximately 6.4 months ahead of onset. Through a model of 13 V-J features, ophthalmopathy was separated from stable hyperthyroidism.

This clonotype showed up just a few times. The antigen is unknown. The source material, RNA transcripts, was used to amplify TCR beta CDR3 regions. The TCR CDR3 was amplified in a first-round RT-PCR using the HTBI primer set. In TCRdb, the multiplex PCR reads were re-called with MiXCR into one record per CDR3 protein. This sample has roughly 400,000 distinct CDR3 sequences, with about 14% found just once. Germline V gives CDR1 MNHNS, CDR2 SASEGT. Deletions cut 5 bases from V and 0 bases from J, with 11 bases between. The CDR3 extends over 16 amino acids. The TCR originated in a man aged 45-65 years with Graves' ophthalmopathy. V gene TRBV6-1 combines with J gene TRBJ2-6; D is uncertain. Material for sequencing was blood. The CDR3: CASSQNKSSGANVLTF. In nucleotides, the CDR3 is TGTGCCAGCAGTCAAAACAAGAGCTCTGGGGCCAACGTCCTGACTTTC.